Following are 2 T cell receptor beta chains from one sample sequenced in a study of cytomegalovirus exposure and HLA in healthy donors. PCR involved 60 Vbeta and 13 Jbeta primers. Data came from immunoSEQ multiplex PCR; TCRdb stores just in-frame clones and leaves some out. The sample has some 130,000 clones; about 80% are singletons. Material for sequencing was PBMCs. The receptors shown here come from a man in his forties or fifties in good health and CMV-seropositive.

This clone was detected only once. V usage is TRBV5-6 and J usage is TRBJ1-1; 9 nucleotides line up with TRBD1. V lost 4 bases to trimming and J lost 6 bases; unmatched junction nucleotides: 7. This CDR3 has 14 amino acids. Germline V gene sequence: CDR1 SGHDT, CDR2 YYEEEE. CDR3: CASSTGTGRPEAFF. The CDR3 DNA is TGTGCCAGCAGCACCGGGACAGGGAGGCCTGAAGCTTTCTTT. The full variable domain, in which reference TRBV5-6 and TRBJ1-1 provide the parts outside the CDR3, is DAGVTQSPTHLIKTRGQQVTLRCSPKSGHDTVSWYQQALGQGPQFIFQYYEEEERQRGNFPDRFSGHQFPNYSSELNVNALLLGDSALYLCASSTGTGRPEAFFGQGTRLTVV.

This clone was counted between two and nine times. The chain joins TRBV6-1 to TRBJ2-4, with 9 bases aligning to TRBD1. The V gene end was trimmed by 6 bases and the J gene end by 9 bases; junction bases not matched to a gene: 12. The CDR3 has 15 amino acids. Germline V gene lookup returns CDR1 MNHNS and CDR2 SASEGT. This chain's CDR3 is CASSRGTGRLTIQYF. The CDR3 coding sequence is TGTGCCAGCAGCCGGGGGACAGGGCGATTGACCATTCAGTACTTC.